This TCR beta chain derives from a study of blood T cell repertoires in COVID-19 (dated by TCRdb to the early 2020s). In the study overall: Samples from collaborators originated in the United States, Italy and Spain and spanned both the acute and convalescent phases of COVID-19. The repertoires were released in a freely available public database meant as a resource for research on the immune response to SARS-CoV-2. HLA class I and class II types, where available, came from metadata supplied by the sample provider rather than from assay-based typing. Deeply sampled blood TCRbeta repertoires from subjects exposed to, actively infected with, or recovered from COVID-19 were included in the dataset. The samples were drawn from two sources: the first 160 participants of the ongoing ImmuneRACE study, and some 1,300 subjects contributed by 6 global collaborators. The material from the prospective study consisted of cDNA or gDNA derived from T cells, B-cell-depleted T cells, or PBMCs. Nearly every sample came with metadata listing a de-identified subject ID, COVID-19 status, age in years and sex.

Another Seattle source contributed samples from volunteer blood donors who had recovered from COVID-19. Collaborating institutions collected whole blood in K2EDTA tubes following their own protocols. For TCRbeta analysis, collaborator samples were shipped as frozen whole blood, as isolated PBMCs, or as DNA extracted from either sample type. A distance of 12 bases separates the germline ends of V and J, which lose 1 base and 5 bases respectively. Its CDR3 holds 14 amino acids, cysteine through phenylalanine. The retained sequence is limited to the CDR3, 42 bases, with the frame set at the first base. Looking up the germline V gene yields CDR1 SGHRS and CDR2 YFSETQ. A remark on this clone: The specificity of this receptor is unknown. No qualities accompany the bases; no much larger clone lies one base away.

What the authors observed across the whole study: The amount of clinical and demographic metadata varied by source and participant and was provided uncurated.

The immunoSEQ Assay, a bias-controlled multiplex PCR, was used to amplify TCRbeta CDR3 regions from genomic DNA. In the source study's methods: The number of nucleated cells in each sample was estimated by amplification of reference gene primers within the assay. To quantify the absolute abundance of each unique TCRbeta CDR3 rearrangement, sequence reads were collapsed and filtered. For each sample, productive Simpson clonality was calculated as the square root of Simpson's diversity index over productive rearrangements. This immuneACCESS table, as held by TCRdb, lists in-frame sequences with V and J called but not all clones. Of the missing ones, under half trace to an unresolved V gene in checked studies; the others have no known cause. From that table come the V and J calls and clone size; the DNA was used to work out D and trimming. The sample contains some 250,000 clones, approximately 83% of them found a single time. The biggest ten clones account for about 2.9% of the sample.

The source material was peripheral blood. Rearrangement joined TRBV5-1 to TRBJ2-5; no D gene is confidently identified. The clonotype was recovered from a woman in her twenties or thirties who had recovered from COVID-19. The CDR3 protein is CASSLNQDGETQYF. The DNA reads as follows: TGCGCCAGCAGCTTGAACCAGGATGGGGAGACCCAGTACTTC.